One and the same sample provided the 6 T cell receptor beta chains below, sequenced in a study of long-term antiretroviral therapy in people with HIV. Version v3.0 of the immunoSEQ assay ran at survey level. Clones were sequenced by immunoSEQ multiplex PCR, and TCRdb holds only the in-frame ones, with some missing. The sample carries about 22,000 clones, roughly 86% recorded once. Sequences were derived from unsorted PBMCs, sampled 1.3 years after starting antiretroviral therapy. The receptors stem from a man in his 60s with HIV.

This sequence joins TRBV10-3 and TRBJ2-5; D is possibly TRBD2 (5 bases). The CDR3 has 16 amino acids. V was cut by 1 base and J by 2 bases, with 14 bases left in between. CDR1 and CDR2 from the germline V gene are ENHRY and SYGVKD. The CDR3 protein is CAISEYGPRGQETQYF. The CDR3 DNA sequence: TGTGCCATCAGTGAGTACGGGCCCCGGGGTCAAGAGACCCAGTACTTC.

In this sample, this clone turned up once. The DNA for the CDR3 is TGTGCCAGCAGTGGCGGACAGGGCCCCGTTTCCTCCTACGAGCAGTACTTC. This encodes CASSGGQGPVSSYEQYF. The rearrangement uses TRBV25-1 and TRBJ2-7; TRBD1 aligns across 8 bases. The V gene's germline CDR1 is MGHDK and CDR2 SYGVNS. Unmatched junction bases numbered 11, after V lost 4 bases and J lost 0 bases. CDR3 size: 17 residues.

The rearrangement joins TRBV9 to TRBJ1-3, with D possibly TRBD1 on 6 matching bases. The CDR3 is 18 residues long. The germline gives CDR1 SGDLS, CDR2 YYNGEE. Deletions cut 0 bases from V and 0 bases from J, with 16 bases between. The CDR3 region has the DNA TGTGCCAGCAGCGTAGAACAGGGAGGATGGCCCTCTGGAAACACCATATATTTT. Residues: CASSVEQGGWPSGNTIYF.

The rearrangement joins TRBV5-1 to TRBJ1-1, with TRBD1 as a possible D gene (6 bases). The ends were cut back, 4 bases at V and 6 bases at J, with 19 bases in the middle. CDR1 and CDR2 (germline): SGHRS, YFSETQ. CDR3 length: 15 residues. The CDR3 spells CASSPQTGGRAEAFF. DNA of the CDR3: TGCGCCAGCAGCCCCCAGACAGGAGGCAGGGCTGAAGCTTTCTTT. Drawing the rest from reference TRBV5-1 and TRBJ1-1, the complete variable domain is KAGVTQTPRYLIKTRGQQVTLSCSPISGHRSVSWYQQTPGQGLQFLFEYFSETQRNKGNFPGRFSGRQFSNSRSEMNVSTLELGDSALYLCASSPQTGGRAEAFFGQGTRLTVV.

The rearrangement links TRBV9 to TRBJ2-3; TRBD1 or TRBD2 may be the D gene (5 bases each). V gave up 6 bases and J gave up 0 bases, with 14 bases separating them. The CDR3 spans 15 residues. Germline V gene lookup returns CDR1 SGDLS and CDR2 YYNGEE. The CDR3 loop reads CASTRGPISTDTQYF. The CDR3 nucleotides read TGTGCCAGCACCCGGGGACCCATTAGCACAGATACGCAGTATTTT.

V is TRBV5-1 and J is TRBJ2-7, with 7 bases identical to TRBD1. Germline assignment: CDR1 SGHRS and CDR2 YFSETQ. The ends lost 3 bases at V and 7 bases at J; junction bases unmatched: 7. The CDR3 has 13 amino acids. Here the CDR3 reads CASSSTGSGEQYF. In DNA form, the CDR3 reads TGCGCCAGCAGCTCGACAGGGTCGGGAGAGCAGTACTTC. The entire variable domain, with the rest obtained from reference TRBV5-1 and TRBJ2-7, is as follows: KAGVTQTPRYLIKTRGQQVTLSCSPISGHRSVSWYQQTPGQGLQFLFEYFSETQRNKGNFPGRFSGRQFSNSRSEMNVSTLELGDSALYLCASSSTGSGEQYFGPGTRLTVT.